This T cell receptor (beta chain) was identified in a study of T cells in Graves' hyperthyroidism and ophthalmopathy. RNA transcripts were the template for amplifying TCR beta CDR3 regions. The TCR CDR3 was amplified in a first-round RT-PCR using the HTBI primer set. TCRdb analysed the multiplex PCR reads with MiXCR anew, one entry per CDR3 protein. The sample has 490,000 or so distinct CDR3 sequences; approximately 23% are singletons. A patient was excluded if there was uncontrolled infection, other autoimmune disease, pregnancy or lactation. This clonotype was counted between two and nine times. Its target is not known. The CDR3 length is 15 residues. Germline V gives CDR1 MNHNS, CDR2 SASEGT. The ends lost 5 bases at V and 6 bases at J; junction bases unmatched: 10. General study points: Most thyroid clonotypes expanded above 0.001 appeared in blood too. Ophthalmopathy prediction by the model preceded onset by a median roughly 6 months.

This chain connects TRBV6-1 to TRBJ1-5; 7 nucleotides line up with TRBD1. The TCR was taken from a woman in her seventies with Graves' ophthalmopathy. The material sequenced was blood. The CDR3 DNA reads TGTGCCAGCAGTTCCCCGACAGGGTGGGCTCAGCCCCAGCATTTT. It encodes CASSSPTGWAQPQHF.